This T cell receptor beta chain derives from a study of T cell clones after liver transplantation (dated by TCRdb to about 2019). Broadly, across the study: The samples were obtained from ITN030ST, a randomized trial that attempted immunosuppression withdrawal within 2 years after liver transplantation. After a pre-transplant mixed lymphocyte reaction, TCRbeta sequencing was used to pinpoint donor-reactive T cell clones, which were subsequently tracked in post-transplant blood. As an antigen-independent comparator for the donor-reactive sequences, third party-reactive TCRbeta sequences from pre-transplant MLRs were identified as well. Of the eight recipients, three were HCV-positive, while the remaining recipients had been transplanted for non-autoimmune, non-viral indications. Subjects received no induction therapy and standard immunosuppression until randomization at 12-24 months post-transplant. Tolerance was defined as complete immunosuppression withdrawal for at least one year with no rise in liver enzymes beyond twice the upper limit of normal. Blood samples were collected pre-transplant, pre-randomization before withdrawal, and post-randomization after either full withdrawal or failed withdrawal. The studied cohort comprised 8 liver transplant recipients, 3 classified as tolerant and 5 as non-tolerant.

Unstimulated PBMCs, after thawing, were stained for CD3, CD4 and CD8 and then FACS-sorted into CD3+CD4+ and CD3+CD8+ populations. All 8 studied subjects were randomized to withdrawal of immunosuppression. The Qiagen DNeasy Blood and Tissue Kit was used to isolate genomic DNA. Regarding this clone: The target of this receptor is not known. Nothing much larger sits one base from this clone, and base qualities are not available.

V gives up 1 base and J gives up 4 bases, and the segment between their germline ends measures 7 bases. CDR1 and CDR2, looked up from the germline V gene, are SGHVS and FNYEAQ. The CDR3 contains 13 residues, cysteine and phenylalanine counted. The sequence is cut down to CDR3 DNA, 39 bases in frame from base 1. High-throughput TCRbeta CDR3 sequencing of frozen genomic DNA was performed by immunoSEQ, including PCR amplification, mapping, bias correction and internal controls. Per the original workflow: Only productive rearrangements were retained, with each unique TCRbeta sequence defined by its CDR3 nucleotide sequence together with its V and J gene. A sequence counted as donor-reactive only if the sequence showed at least 5-fold expansion in CFSE-low cells compared with unstimulated pre-transplant cells and had a frequency of at least 0.01%. Per-subject minimum frequency thresholds, based on the lowest-template unstimulated sample, ensured at least 90% detection power. Jensen-Shannon divergence between the top 1000 TCRbeta sequences post- versus pre-transplant served as the measure of repertoire turnover. Two-sided Fisher's exact tests were used to test for changes in the detection of donor-reactive sequences. Imported from immuneACCESS, the table was reduced by TCRdb to in-frame sequences with V and J called. These copies leave out some clones; in studies compared against another copy, an unresolved V gene accounts for under half, and the cause of the remainder is not known. From that table come the V and J calls and clone size; the DNA was used to work out D and trimming. The sample table lists 65,000 to 80,000 clones, less than 85% of them with a count of one. 2.8% of the sample is held by the ten biggest clonotypes.

Overall study outcomes, separate from this receptor: When repertoire turnover was taken into account, detection of donor-reactive sequences was significantly reduced in 7 of 8 subjects for CD4 and in 8 of 8 subjects for CD8. Circulating donor-reactive CD4 TCRbeta sequences fell significantly post-transplant in 5 of 8 subjects, irrespective of tolerance or HCV status. The conclusions were considered preliminary, being limited by small, heterogeneous patient numbers and non-standardized post-transplant time points. Since no allograft tissue specimens were available, donor-reactive T cells may have migrated into the graft instead of being deleted. In a couple of subjects, low numbers of available donor cells limited the measurable donor-reactive repertoire. A greater decline was seen for donor-reactive sequences than for third party-reactive sequences, suggesting partial antigen-specific deletion unrelated to withdrawal success.

The sequence links TRBV7-6 to TRBJ1-1; a tentative D call is TRBD1 (6 bases match). The material was CD4+ T cells from blood, obtained at the 22-month timepoint. The clonotype was recovered from a human patient who received a liver transplant. After a transplant, the donor of the graft may account for some T cells. The nucleotide sequence reads as follows: TGTGCCAGCAGCTTAGTCAGGGGCACTGAAGCTTTCTTT. Translated, this gives CASSLVRGTEAFF.